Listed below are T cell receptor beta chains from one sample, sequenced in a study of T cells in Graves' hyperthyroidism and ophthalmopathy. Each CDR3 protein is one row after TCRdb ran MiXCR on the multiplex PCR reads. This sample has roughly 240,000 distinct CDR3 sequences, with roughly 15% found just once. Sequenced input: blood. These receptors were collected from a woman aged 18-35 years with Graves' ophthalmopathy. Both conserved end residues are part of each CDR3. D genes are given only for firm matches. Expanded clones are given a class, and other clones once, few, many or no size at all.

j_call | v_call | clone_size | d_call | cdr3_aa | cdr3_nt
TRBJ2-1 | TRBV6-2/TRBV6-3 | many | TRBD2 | CATQREATYNEQFF | TGTGCCACCCAGCGGGAGGCTACCTACAATGAGCAGTTCTTC
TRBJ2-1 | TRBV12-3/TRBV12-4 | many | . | CASSWGFLDNEQFF | TGTGCCAGCAGTTGGGGATTCCTTGACAATGAGCAGTTCTTC
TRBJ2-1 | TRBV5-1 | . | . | CASTGGRNYNEQFF | TGCGCCAGCACTGGGGGGCGCAACTACAATGAGCAGTTCTTC
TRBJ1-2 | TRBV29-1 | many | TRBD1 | CSVLGTGDDYGYTF | TGCAGCGTCCTAGGGACAGGTGATGACTATGGCTACACCTTC
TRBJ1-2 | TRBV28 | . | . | CASSALPDYTF | TGTGCCAGCAGTGCCCTCCCTGACTACACCTTC
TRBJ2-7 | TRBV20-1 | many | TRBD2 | CSARDTSASYEQYF | TGCAGTGCTAGAGATACTAGCGCCTCCTACGAGCAGTACTTC
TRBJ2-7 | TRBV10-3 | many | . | CAIRQGLDEQYF | TGTGCCATCAGACAGGGCTTGGACGAGCAGTACTTC
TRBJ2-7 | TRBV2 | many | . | CASSVVGVEQYF | TGTGCCAGCAGTGTTGTCGGGGTCGAGCAGTACTTC
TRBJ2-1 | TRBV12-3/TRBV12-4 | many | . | CASKERSSYNEQFF | TGTGCCAGCAAGGAGAGAAGCTCCTACAATGAGCAGTTCTTC
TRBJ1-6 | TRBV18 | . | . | CASSPQMGDSPLHF | TGTGCCAGCTCACCTCAGATGGGGGATTCACCCCTCCACTTT
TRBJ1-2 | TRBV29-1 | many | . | CSVQGDSRGYTF | TGCAGCGTGCAGGGAGACAGTAGAGGCTACACCTTC
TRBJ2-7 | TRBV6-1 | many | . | CASSEFPGAGEQYF | TGTGCCAGCAGTGAATTCCCGGGGGCGGGCGAGCAGTACTTC
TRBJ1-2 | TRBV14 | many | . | CASSHRPTGNYGYTF | TGTGCCAGCAGCCACCGGCCGACGGGAAACTATGGCTACACCTTC
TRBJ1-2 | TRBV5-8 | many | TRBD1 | CATSDRDFYGYTF | TGTGCCACCTCGGACAGGGATTTTTATGGCTACACCTTC
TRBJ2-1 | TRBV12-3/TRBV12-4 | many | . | CASSLDQGYNEQFF | TGTGCCAGCAGTTTAGACCAGGGATACAATGAGCAGTTCTTC
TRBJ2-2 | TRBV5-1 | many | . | CASSWQGNTGELFF | TGCGCCAGCAGCTGGCAGGGTAACACCGGGGAGCTGTTTTTT
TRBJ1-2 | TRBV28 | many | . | CASSLSRVQGGYTF | TGTGCCAGCAGTTTATCCCGTGTACAGGGTGGCTACACCTTC
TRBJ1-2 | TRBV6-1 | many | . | CASWTGGYGYTF | TGTGCCAGCTGGACTGGGGGCTATGGCTACACCTTC
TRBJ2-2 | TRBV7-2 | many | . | CASSFDGGELFF | TGTGCCAGCAGCTTTGACGGGGGGGAGCTGTTTTTT
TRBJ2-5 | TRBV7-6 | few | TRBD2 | CASSRTSGTKETQYF | TGTGCCAGCAGTCGGACTAGCGGGACGAAAGAGACCCAGTACTTC
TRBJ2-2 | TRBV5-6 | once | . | CASSLGTGPNTGELFF | TGTGCCAGCAGCTTGGGAACAGGGCCGAACACCGGGGAGCTGTTTTTT
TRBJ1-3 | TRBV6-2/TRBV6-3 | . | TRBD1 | CASSHGQVGNTIYF | TGTGCCAGCAGCCACGGACAGGTCGGAAACACCATATATTTT
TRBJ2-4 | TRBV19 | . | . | CASSTPPAGVSIQYF | TGTGCCAGTAGTACCCCCCCGGCTGGGGTTAGTATTCAGTACTTC
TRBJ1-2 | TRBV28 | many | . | CASSLSAGYTF | TGTGCCAGCAGTTTATCGGCTGGCTACACCTTC
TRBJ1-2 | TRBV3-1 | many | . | CASSQGAWRAYGYTF | TGTGCCAGCAGCCAAGGCGCGTGGCGGGCCTATGGCTACACCTTC
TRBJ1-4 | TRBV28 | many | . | CASSLNFSEKLFF | TGTGCCAGCAGTCTAAACTTTAGCGAAAAACTGTTTTTT
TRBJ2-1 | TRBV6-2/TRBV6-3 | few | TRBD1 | CASSYDRGRNEQFF | TGTGCCAGCAGTTACGACAGGGGGCGTAATGAGCAGTTCTTC
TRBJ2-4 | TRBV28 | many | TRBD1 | CASSPPTGGFKNIQYF | TGTGCCAGCAGTCCTCCGACAGGGGGCTTCAAAAACATTCAGTACTTC
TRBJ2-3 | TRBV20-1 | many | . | CSARDRLRGGTDTQYF | TGCAGTGCTAGAGATCGATTGAGGGGAGGCACAGATACGCAGTATTTT
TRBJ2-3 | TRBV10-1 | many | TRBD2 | CASSAGGFTDTQYF | TGCGCCAGCAGTGCGGGGGGATTCACAGATACGCAGTATTTT
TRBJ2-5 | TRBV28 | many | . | CASSLVNGQGVETQYF | TGTGCCAGCAGTTTGGTGAATGGGCAGGGAGTTGAGACCCAGTACTTC
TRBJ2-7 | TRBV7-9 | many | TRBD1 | CASSRDRGSDYEQYF | TGTGCCAGCAGCCGGGACAGGGGGTCAGACTACGAGCAGTACTTC
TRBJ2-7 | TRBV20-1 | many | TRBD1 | CSARRDRNYEQYF | TGCAGTGCCAGAAGGGACAGGAACTACGAGCAGTACTTC
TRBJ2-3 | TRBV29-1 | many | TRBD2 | CSAWTSGKGDTQYF | TGCAGCGCATGGACTAGCGGGAAAGGAGATACGCAGTATTTT
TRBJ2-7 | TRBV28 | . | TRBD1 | CASSTRQGANEQYF | TGTGCCAGCAGCACCAGACAGGGGGCCAACGAGCAGTACTTC
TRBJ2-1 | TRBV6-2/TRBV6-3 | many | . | CASSYYPGSSYNEQFF | TGTGCCAGCAGTTACTATCCAGGGAGCTCCTACAATGAGCAGTTCTTC
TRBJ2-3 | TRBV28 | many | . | CASSSRKSGLTDTQYF | TGTGCCAGCAGTTCGCGGAAGAGCGGGCTCACAGATACGCAGTATTTT
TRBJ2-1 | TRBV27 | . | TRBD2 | CASSPSSGRAYEQFF | TGTGCCAGCAGCCCTTCTAGCGGGAGGGCCTATGAGCAGTTCTTC
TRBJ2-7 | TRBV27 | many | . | CASSSSQGRYEQYF | TGTGCCAGCAGTTCCTCGCAGGGGCGCTACGAGCAGTACTTC
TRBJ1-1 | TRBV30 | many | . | CAWSGRDGLGSEAFF | TGTGCCTGGAGTGGGCGGGACGGACTCGGATCTGAAGCTTTCTTT
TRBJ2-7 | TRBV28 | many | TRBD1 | CASSLDRGGHEQYF | TGTGCCAGCAGTTTGGACAGGGGAGGCCACGAGCAGTACTTC
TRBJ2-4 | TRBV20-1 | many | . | CSARDHLLAKNIQYF | TGCAGTGCTAGAGACCACCTCCTAGCCAAAAACATTCAGTACTTC
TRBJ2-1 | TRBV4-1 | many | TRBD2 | CASSQSIPRLAGTLSYNEQFF | TGCGCCAGCAGCCAATCCATCCCGCGACTAGCGGGGACTCTCTCCTACAATGAGCAGTTCTTC
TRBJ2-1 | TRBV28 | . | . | CASSPRSTYSYNEQFF | TGTGCCAGCAGCCCCCGCAGCACGTACTCCTACAATGAGCAGTTCTTC
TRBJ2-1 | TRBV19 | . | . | CASLWYNEQFF | TGTGCCAGCCTTTGGTACAATGAGCAGTTCTTC
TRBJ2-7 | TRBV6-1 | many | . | CASSVPPRGSYYEQYF | TGTGCCAGCAGTGTCCCCCCCCGGGGGTCTTACTACGAGCAGTACTTC
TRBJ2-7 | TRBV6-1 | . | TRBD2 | CASSEQLAGYEQYF | TGTGCCAGCAGTGAACAGCTAGCGGGGTACGAGCAGTACTTC
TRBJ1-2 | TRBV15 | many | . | CATSRTTNYGYTF | TGTGCCACCAGCAGAACCACTAACTATGGCTACACCTTC
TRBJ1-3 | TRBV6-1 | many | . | CASTPDSSGNTIYF | TGTGCCAGCACTCCGGACAGCTCTGGAAACACCATATATTTT
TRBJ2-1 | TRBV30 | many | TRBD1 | CAWGTGLSGEQFF | TGTGCCTGGGGGACAGGGCTGTCGGGTGAGCAGTTCTTC
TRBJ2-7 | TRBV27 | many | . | CASSLWGRSSYEQYF | TGTGCCAGCAGTTTATGGGGGCGGAGTAGCTACGAGCAGTACTTC
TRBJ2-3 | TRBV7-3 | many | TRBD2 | CASSLNRGGDTQYF | TGTGCCAGCAGCTTAAATCGGGGGGGAGATACGCAGTATTTT
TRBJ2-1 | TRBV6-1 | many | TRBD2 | CASSYRSSGLHNEQFF | TGTGCCAGCAGTTACAGATCTAGCGGGCTTCACAATGAGCAGTTCTTC
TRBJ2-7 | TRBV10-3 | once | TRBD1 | CAINSDRVPYEQYF | TGTGCCATCAATTCGGACAGGGTTCCCTACGAGCAGTACTTC
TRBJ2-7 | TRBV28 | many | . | CASSLRGLHYEQYF | TGTGCCAGCAGTTTAAGGGGGTTGCACTACGAGCAGTACTTC
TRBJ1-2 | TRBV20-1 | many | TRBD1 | CSARVQGDGYTF | TGCAGTGCTAGAGTACAGGGGGATGGCTACACCTTC
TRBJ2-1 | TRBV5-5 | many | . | CASSKTYNEQFF | TGTGCCAGCAGCAAGACCTACAATGAGCAGTTCTTC
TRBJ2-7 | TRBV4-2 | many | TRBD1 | CASSQGGDSSYEQYF | TGTGCCAGCAGCCAAGGTGGGGACAGCTCCTACGAGCAGTACTTC
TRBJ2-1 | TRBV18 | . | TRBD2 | CASSQLAGGYNEQFF | TGTGCCAGCTCGCAACTAGCGGGAGGCTACAATGAGCAGTTCTTC